A selection of T cell receptor beta chains follows, all from one sample in a study of T cells of healthy individuals. TCRdb reprocessed the 5' RACE reads via MiXCR and lists one record per CDR3 protein. The profile shows 65,000 to 90,000 distinct CDR3 sequences, approximately 5.4% of them singletons. The receptors shown here come from a female donor in good health. Each CDR3 is given with its conserved first and last residue. Fields, in order: J gene, D gene, V gene, clone size, CDR3 protein, CDR3 DNA. The D gene is left open where the match is weak. Size values are once, few and many counts, or a class for expanded clones, and some rows have none.

>TRBJ2-3|NA|TRBV2|many
CASSEGQGSTDTQYF
TGTGCCAGCAGTGAGGGGCAGGGTAGCACAGATACGCAGTATTTT
>TRBJ2-1|TRBD2|TRBV6-2/TRBV6-3|many
CASSYKFLAGTRNEQFF
TGTGCCAGCAGTTACAAGTTCCTAGCGGGTACCCGGAATGAGCAGTTCTTC
>TRBJ1-2|TRBD1|TRBV6-5|many
CASSYPTGQGGYGYTF
TGTGCCAGCAGTTACCCTACCGGACAGGGAGGCTATGGCTACACCTTC
>TRBJ2-3|NA|TRBV12-3/TRBV12-4|many
CASSLRASTDTQYF
TGTGCCAGCAGTTTACGGGCTAGCACAGATACGCAGTATTTT
>TRBJ2-7|TRBD1|TRBV5-1|many
CASSWNTGQGGSEQYF
TGCGCCAGCAGCTGGAATACGGGACAGGGGGGTTCCGAGCAGTACTTC
>TRBJ2-2|TRBD2|TRBV6-1|many
CASSEYGLAGAFTGELFF
TGTGCCAGCAGTGAATACGGACTAGCGGGAGCTTTCACCGGGGAGCTGTTTTTT
>TRBJ2-7|TRBD2|TRBV19|NA
CASSVSGPRTGGLYEQYF
TGTGCCAGTAGTGTGTCTGGCCCCCGAACGGGAGGACTCTACGAGCAGTACTTC
>TRBJ1-4|NA|TRBV5-1|few
CASSQSPGDASEKLFF
TGCGCCAGCAGCCAATCCCCCGGGGATGCGAGTGAAAAACTGTTTTTT
>TRBJ2-1|NA|TRBV6-1|many
CASRTGFYNEQFF
TGTGCCAGTCGTACAGGGTTCTACAATGAGCAGTTCTTC
>TRBJ2-1|NA|TRBV18|few
CASSPMGDEQFF
TGTGCCAGCTCACCCATGGGGGATGAGCAGTTCTTC
>TRBJ2-3|NA|TRBV5-4|many
CASSLEDSADTQYF
TGTGCCAGCAGCTTGGAAGATAGCGCAGATACGCAGTATTTT
>TRBJ2-7|NA|TRBV6-2/TRBV6-3|many
CASRPGWNEQYF
TGTGCCAGCAGGCCTGGTTGGAACGAGCAGTACTTC
>TRBJ1-4|NA|TRBV5-1|many
CASSRGRGEKLFF
TGCGCCAGCAGCAGGGGACGTGGGGAAAAACTGTTTTTT
>TRBJ1-1|NA|TRBV12-3/TRBV12-4|NA
CASSGQNGVAKTEAFF
TGTGCCAGCAGCGGACAGAACGGAGTGGCGAAGACTGAAGCTTTCTTT
>TRBJ2-3|TRBD1|TRBV29-1|many
CSVAPGQSTDTQYF
TGCAGCGTTGCACCGGGACAGAGCACAGATACGCAGTATTTT
>TRBJ2-5|NA|TRBV29-1|few
CSVELGGETQYF
TGCAGCGTTGAACTGGGAGGAGAGACCCAGTACTTC
>TRBJ2-2|NA|TRBV12-3/TRBV12-4|few
CASSVPGAYTGELFF
TGTGCCAGCAGTGTTCCCGGGGCGTACACCGGGGAGCTGTTTTTT
>TRBJ2-1|NA|TRBV3-1|few
CASSQGIREVEAYNEQFF
TGTGCCAGCAGCCAAGGCATAAGGGAGGTCGAGGCCTACAATGAGCAGTTCTTC
>TRBJ2-7|NA|TRBV6-1|many
CASSDPAPRYYEQYF
TGTGCCAGCAGTGATCCCGCCCCTCGTTACTACGAGCAGTACTTC
>TRBJ2-1|TRBD1|TRBV7-9|many
CASSRRTGGNEQFF
TGTGCCAGCAGCCGTCGGACAGGGGGCAATGAGCAGTTCTTC
>TRBJ2-1|TRBD2|TRBV3-1|many
CASSPPAGTSGRDEQFF
TGTGCCAGCAGCCCCCCAGCCGGGACTAGCGGGAGAGATGAGCAGTTCTTC
>TRBJ2-1|NA|TRBV27|many
CASSSFGTTRNEQFF
TGTGCCAGCAGTTCCTTCGGGACGACCCGCAATGAGCAGTTCTTC
>TRBJ2-6|TRBD1|TRBV28|many
CASSYAHGQGGANVLTF
TGTGCCAGCAGTTACGCGCATGGACAGGGAGGGGCCAACGTCCTGACTTTC
>TRBJ2-7|NA|TRBV10-2|few
CASSRARHGEQYF
TGCGCCAGCTCCAGGGCCAGGCATGGTGAGCAGTACTTC
>TRBJ2-3|TRBD2|TRBV20-1|few
CSARGTSGITDTQYF
TGCAGTGCTAGAGGGACTAGCGGTATCACAGATACGCAGTATTTT
>TRBJ2-6|TRBD1|TRBV4-3|few
CASSQESRGLGANVLTF
TGCGCCAGCAGCCAAGAAAGCAGGGGGCTTGGGGCCAACGTCCTGACTTTC
>TRBJ1-2|TRBD1|TRBV20-1|many
CSARVRDRAYWVNGYTF
TGCAGTGCTAGGGTCCGGGACAGGGCCTACTGGGTGAATGGCTACACCTTC
>TRBJ2-7|TRBD2|TRBV6-2/TRBV6-3|NA
CASSQRESQISYEQYF
TGTGCCAGCAGCCAGCGGGAGTCTCAGATCTCCTACGAGCAGTACTTC
>TRBJ2-3|TRBD1|TRBV12-3/TRBV12-4|NA
CASRYGQVPSTDTQYF
TGTGCCAGCAGATACGGACAGGTACCGTCCACAGATACGCAGTATTTT
>TRBJ2-1|TRBD2|TRBV9|few
CASSAEREGRYEQFF
TGTGCCAGCAGCGCCGAGCGGGAGGGCCGGTATGAGCAGTTCTTC
>TRBJ2-7|NA|TRBV4-3|many
CASTSQGADEQYF
TGCGCCAGCACTTCACAGGGTGCCGACGAGCAGTACTTC
>TRBJ2-5|NA|TRBV6-2/TRBV6-3|few
CASSHSFERTYQETQYF
TGTGCCAGCAGCCACTCCTTCGAGCGGACGTACCAAGAGACCCAGTACTTC
>TRBJ2-1|TRBD2|TRBV4-3|NA
CASSQEYSGRGSSYNEQFF
TGCGCCAGCAGCCAAGAATATAGCGGGAGGGGGAGCTCCTACAATGAGCAGTTCTTC
>TRBJ2-5|TRBD1|TRBV5-4|many
CASSPTGLGEETQYF
TGTGCCAGCAGCCCGACAGGGTTAGGGGAAGAGACCCAGTACTTC
>TRBJ2-7|NA|TRBV11-2|many
CASSSPYEQYF
TGTGCCAGCAGTTCCCCCTACGAGCAGTACTTC
>TRBJ2-1|NA|TRBV6-5|many
CASSYRGRSSYNEQFF
TGTGCCAGCAGTTACCGGGGAAGAAGCTCCTACAATGAGCAGTTCTTC
>TRBJ2-7|NA|TRBV7-2|NA
CASSLDWNSYEQYF
TGTGCCAGCAGCTTGGACTGGAACTCCTACGAGCAGTACTTC
>TRBJ2-1|NA|TRBV20-1|many
CSARQQENNEQFF
TGCAGTGCTAGACAACAGGAGAACAATGAGCAGTTCTTC
>TRBJ2-3|TRBD2|TRBV20-1|many
CSALSGRGTGTDTQYF
TGCAGTGCTCTCAGCGGGCGGGGGACTGGCACAGATACGCAGTATTTT
>TRBJ1-1|NA|TRBV6-2/TRBV6-3|many
CASSYVLNTEAFF
TGTGCCAGCAGTTACGTGTTGAACACTGAAGCTTTCTTT
>TRBJ2-1|TRBD2|TRBV20-1|many
CSARDSASGSLNEQFF
TGCAGTGCTAGAGATTCGGCTAGCGGGAGTCTCAATGAGCAGTTCTTC
>TRBJ2-5|NA|TRBV20-1|many
CSARDPVRAETQYF
TGCAGTGCTAGAGACCCGGTGAGGGCGGAGACCCAGTACTTC
>TRBJ2-3|NA|TRBV29-1|many
CSVEEVRSYTDTQYF
TGCAGCGTTGAAGAGGTCCGGAGCTACACAGATACGCAGTATTTT
>TRBJ1-3|TRBD1|TRBV7-9|NA
CASSPGTGWYTIYF
TGTGCCAGCAGTCCCGGGACAGGGTGGTACACCATATATTTT